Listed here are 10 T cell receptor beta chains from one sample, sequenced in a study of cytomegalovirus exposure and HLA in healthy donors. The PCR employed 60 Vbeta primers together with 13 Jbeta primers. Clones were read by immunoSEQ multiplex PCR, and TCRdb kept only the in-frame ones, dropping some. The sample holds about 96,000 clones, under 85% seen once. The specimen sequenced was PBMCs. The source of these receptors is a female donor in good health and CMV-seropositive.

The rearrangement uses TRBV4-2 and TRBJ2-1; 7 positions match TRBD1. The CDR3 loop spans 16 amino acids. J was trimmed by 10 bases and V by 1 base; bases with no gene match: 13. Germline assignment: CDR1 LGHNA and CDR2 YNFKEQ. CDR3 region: CASSQGVGRQGKEQFF. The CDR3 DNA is TGTGCCAGCAGCCAAGGGGTTGGGAGACAGGGTAAAGAGCAGTTCTTC.

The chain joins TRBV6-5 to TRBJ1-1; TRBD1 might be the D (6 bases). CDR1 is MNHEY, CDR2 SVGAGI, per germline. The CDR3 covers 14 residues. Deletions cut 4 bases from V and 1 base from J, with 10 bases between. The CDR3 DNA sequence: TGTGCCAGCAGTTTTGGACAGACGAACACTGAAGCTTTCTTT. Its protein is CASSFGQTNTEAFF.

CDR3 nucleotide sequence: TGCGCCAGCAGCTTTAACAGGGGGCAAGGCTACACCTTC. Translated: CASSFNRGQGYTF. The chain employs TRBV5-1 and TRBJ1-2; 9 nucleotides line up with TRBD1. Germline CDR1 and CDR2: SGHRS and YFSETQ. This CDR3 region has 13 residues. V was pared by 2 bases and J by 8 bases, with 4 bases of the junction left unmatched. The whole variable domain, filled in from reference TRBV5-1 and TRBJ1-2, reads KAGVTQTPRYLIKTRGQQVTLSCSPISGHRSVSWYQQTPGQGLQFLFEYFSETQRNKGNFPGRFSGRQFSNSRSEMNVSTLELGDSALYLCASSFNRGQGYTFGSGTRLTVV.

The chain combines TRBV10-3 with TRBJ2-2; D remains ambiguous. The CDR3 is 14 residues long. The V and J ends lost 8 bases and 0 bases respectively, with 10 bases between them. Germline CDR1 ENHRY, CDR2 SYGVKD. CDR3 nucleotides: TGTGCCATCGGCGGTCCCCCGAACACCGGGGAGCTGTTTTTT. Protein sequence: CAIGGPPNTGELFF.

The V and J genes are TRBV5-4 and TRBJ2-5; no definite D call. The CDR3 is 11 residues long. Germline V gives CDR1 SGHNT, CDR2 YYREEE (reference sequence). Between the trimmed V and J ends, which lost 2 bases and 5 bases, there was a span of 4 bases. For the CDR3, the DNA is TGTGCCAGCAGCTTCTATGAGACCCAGTACTTC. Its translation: CASSFYETQYF. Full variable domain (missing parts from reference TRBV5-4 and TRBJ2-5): ETGVTQSPTHLIKTRGQQVTLRCSSQSGHNTVSWYQQALGQGPQFIFQYYREEENGRGNFPPRFSGLQFPNYSSELNVNALELDDSALYLCASSFYETQYFGPGTRLLVL.

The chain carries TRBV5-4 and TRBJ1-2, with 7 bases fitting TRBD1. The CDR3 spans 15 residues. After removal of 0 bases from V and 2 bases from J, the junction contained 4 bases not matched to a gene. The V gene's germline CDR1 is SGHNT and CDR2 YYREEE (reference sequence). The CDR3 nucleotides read TGTGCCAGCAGCTTGGCCGGGACAGCAAACTATGGCTACACCTTC. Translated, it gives CASSLAGTANYGYTF.

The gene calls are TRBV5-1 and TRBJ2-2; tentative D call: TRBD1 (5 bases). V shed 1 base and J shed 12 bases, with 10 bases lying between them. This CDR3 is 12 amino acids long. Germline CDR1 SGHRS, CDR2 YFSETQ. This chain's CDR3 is CASSLSQGKLFF. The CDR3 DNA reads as TGCGCCAGCAGCTTGAGCCAGGGCAAGCTGTTTTTT.

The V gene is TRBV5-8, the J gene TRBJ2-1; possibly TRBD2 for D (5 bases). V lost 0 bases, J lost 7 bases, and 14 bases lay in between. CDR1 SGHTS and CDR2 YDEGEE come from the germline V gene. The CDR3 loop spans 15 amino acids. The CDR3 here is CASSLGRERRNEQFF. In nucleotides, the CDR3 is TGTGCCAGCAGCTTGGGTCGGGAACGGCGTAATGAGCAGTTCTTC. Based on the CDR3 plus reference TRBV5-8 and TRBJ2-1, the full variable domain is EAGVTQSPTHLIKTRGQQATLRCSPISGHTSVYWYQQALGLGLQFLLWYDEGEERNRGNFPPRFSGRQFPNYSSELNVNALELEDSALYLCASSLGRERRNEQFFGPGTRLTVL.

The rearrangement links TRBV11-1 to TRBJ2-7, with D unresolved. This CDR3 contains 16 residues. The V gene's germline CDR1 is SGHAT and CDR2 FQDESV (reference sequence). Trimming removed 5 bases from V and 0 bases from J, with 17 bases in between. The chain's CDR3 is CASSLDASPNSYEQYF. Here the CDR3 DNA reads TGTGCCAGCAGCCTTGATGCCAGTCCAAACTCCTACGAGCAGTACTTC.

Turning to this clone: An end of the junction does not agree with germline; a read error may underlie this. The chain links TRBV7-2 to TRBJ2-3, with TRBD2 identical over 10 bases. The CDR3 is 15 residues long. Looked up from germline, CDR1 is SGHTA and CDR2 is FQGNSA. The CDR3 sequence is CASSLAGAPTDTQYF. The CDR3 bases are TGTGCCAGCAGCCTAGCGGGGGCCCCCACAGATACGCAGTATTTT.